This T cell receptor beta chain was captured by sequencing in a study of T-cell reconstitution after alpha-beta-depleted transplantation in children. CDR3 length: 16 amino acids. Trimming at V came to 8 bases and at J to 1 base, leaving 7 bases not matched to a gene. About this clonotype: The antigen is undetermined.

Broader study findings: One year after transplant, T-cell counts and diversity came mostly from newly produced T cells.

Using unique molecular identifiers, the investigators prepared the TCRbeta library. TCRdb recomputed calls from the PCR reads with MiXCR, one row per CDR3 protein. The repertoire includes about 870,000 distinct CDR3 sequences, under 20% of them detected once, and approximately 5% sits in the top ten. The chain links TRBV12-3 or TRBV12-4 to TRBJ2-3, with 12 positions matching TRBD2. Material: PBMCs, mostly from graft donor cells, obtained 360 days after TCRalphabeta/CD19-depleted stem cell transplant. The receptor was derived from a male patient younger than 18 who had a stem cell transplant for acute lymphoblastic leukemia, so the T cells may come from the graft donor. The chain's CDR3 is CASGLAGRGGTDTQYF. In nucleotides, the CDR3 is TGTGCCAGCGGACTAGCGGGAAGGGGAGGCACAGATACGCAGTATTTT.